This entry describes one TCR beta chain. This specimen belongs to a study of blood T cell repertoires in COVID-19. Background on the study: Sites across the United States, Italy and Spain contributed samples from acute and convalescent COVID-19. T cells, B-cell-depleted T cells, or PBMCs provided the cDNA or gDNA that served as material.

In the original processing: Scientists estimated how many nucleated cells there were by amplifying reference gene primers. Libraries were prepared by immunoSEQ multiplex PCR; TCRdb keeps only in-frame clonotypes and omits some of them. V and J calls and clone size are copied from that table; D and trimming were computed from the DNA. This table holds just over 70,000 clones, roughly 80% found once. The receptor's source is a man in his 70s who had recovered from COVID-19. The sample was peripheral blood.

CDR3: CATSDTGTGRTGELFF. CDR3 bases: TGTGCCACCAGTGATACCGGGACAGGGCGAACCGGGGAGCTGTTTTTT. The rearrangement uses TRBV24-1 and TRBJ2-2, with 9 bases lining up with TRBD1. The CDR3 consists of 16 residues. Trimming at V came to 3 bases and at J to 5 bases, leaving 6 bases not matched to a gene. In germline, CDR1 is KGHDR, CDR2 SFDVKD.